This is a list of T cell receptor beta chains from one sample in a study of cytomegalovirus exposure and HLA in healthy donors. Data came from immunoSEQ multiplex PCR; TCRdb stores just in-frame clones and leaves some out. Of some 150,000 clones detected, about four fifths appear once; the ten largest clones hold around 10%. The sequencing input was PBMCs. These receptors all stem from a man aged 50-60 years in good health and CMV-seropositive. Both conserved end residues are part of each CDR3. A D gene is named only where the DNA matches it firmly. Not all rows give a size; the values are once, few, many and, for expanded clones, a class.

>TRBJ2-1|TRBV6-5|TRBD2|-
CASLLAGGSYNEQFF
TGTGCCAGCCTCCTTGCGGGGGGTTCCTACAATGAGCAGTTCTTC
>TRBJ2-7|TRBV28|-|-
CASSSTGISYEQYF
TGTGCCAGCAGTTCTACAGGGATCTCCTACGAGCAGTACTTC
>TRBJ2-7|TRBV5-6|-|few
CASSSSPGQALYEQYF
TGTGCCAGCAGCTCCTCCCCAGGGCAGGCCCTCTACGAGCAGTACTTC
>TRBJ2-6|TRBV5-1|-|-
CASSLVWGPGANVLTF
TGCGCCAGCAGCTTGGTCTGGGGCCCTGGGGCCAACGTCCTGACTTTC
>TRBJ2-7|TRBV19|-|-
CASSIGSESSYEQYF
TGTGCCAGTAGTATCGGGTCTGAGAGCTCCTACGAGCAGTACTTC
>TRBJ2-3|TRBV4-1|TRBD2|-
CASSLRTSGVGGDTQYF
TGCGCCAGCAGCCTAAGGACTAGCGGGGTTGGGGGAGATACGCAGTATTTT
>TRBJ1-6|TRBV7-3|-|-
CASSLSQIAPLHF
TGTGCCAGCAGCTTGTCCCAAATTGCACCCCTCCACTTT
>TRBJ2-1|TRBV6-5|-|-
CASSYSRSPVEQFF
TGTGCCAGCAGTTACTCGAGAAGCCCCGTGGAGCAGTTCTTC
>TRBJ1-5|TRBV5-8|-|-
CASSLLYQPQHF
TGTGCCAGCAGCTTGTTATATCAGCCCCAGCATTTT
>TRBJ1-4|TRBV6-6|-|-
CASSYSRGGREKLFF
TGTGCCAGCAGTTACTCGAGGGGGGGGAGGGAAAAACTGTTTTTT
>TRBJ2-7|TRBV28|-|-
CASSLGGSISYEQYF
TGTGCCAGCAGTTTAGGGGGGAGTATCTCCTACGAGCAGTACTTC
>TRBJ1-5|TRBV6-5|TRBD1|-
CASSKRQGHQPQHF
TGTGCCAGCAGTAAAAGACAGGGCCATCAGCCCCAGCATTTT
>TRBJ2-1|TRBV5-6|-|-
CASSLIRNEQFF
TGTGCCAGCAGCCTAATCAGGAATGAGCAGTTCTTC
>TRBJ2-5|TRBV30|TRBD2|-
CAWSSQRGEETQYF
TGTGCCTGGAGTTCGCAGCGGGGGGAGGAGACCCAGTACTTC
>TRBJ2-2|TRBV5-6|TRBD1|-
CASSPFQDRGSGELFF
TGTGCCAGCAGTCCCTTCCAGGACAGGGGTTCTGGGGAGCTGTTTTTT
>TRBJ1-1|TRBV28|TRBD1|few
CASSLRTGKNTEAFF
TGTGCCAGCAGTTTGCGGACAGGAAAGAACACTGAAGCTTTCTTT
>TRBJ2-3|TRBV7-2|TRBD2|-
CASSDRLAGLTDTQYF
TGTGCCAGCAGCGACCGACTAGCGGGGCTCACAGATACGCAGTATTTT